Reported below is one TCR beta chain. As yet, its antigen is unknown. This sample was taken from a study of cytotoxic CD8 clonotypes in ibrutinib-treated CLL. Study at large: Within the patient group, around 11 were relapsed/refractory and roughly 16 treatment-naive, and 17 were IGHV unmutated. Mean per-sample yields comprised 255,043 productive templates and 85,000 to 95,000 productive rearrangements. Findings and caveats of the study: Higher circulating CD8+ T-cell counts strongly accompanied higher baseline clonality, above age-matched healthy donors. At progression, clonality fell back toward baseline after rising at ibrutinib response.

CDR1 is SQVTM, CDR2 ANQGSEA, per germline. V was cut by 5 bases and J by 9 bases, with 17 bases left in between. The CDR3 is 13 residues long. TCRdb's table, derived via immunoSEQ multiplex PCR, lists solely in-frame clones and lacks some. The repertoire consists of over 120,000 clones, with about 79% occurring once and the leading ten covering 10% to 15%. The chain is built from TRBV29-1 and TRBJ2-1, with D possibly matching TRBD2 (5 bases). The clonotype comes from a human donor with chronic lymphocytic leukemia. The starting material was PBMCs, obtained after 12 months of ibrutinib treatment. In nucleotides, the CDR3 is TGCAGCGTTTGGGAGCGCCCTATGGGTGAGCAGTTCTTC. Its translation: CSVWERPMGEQFF.